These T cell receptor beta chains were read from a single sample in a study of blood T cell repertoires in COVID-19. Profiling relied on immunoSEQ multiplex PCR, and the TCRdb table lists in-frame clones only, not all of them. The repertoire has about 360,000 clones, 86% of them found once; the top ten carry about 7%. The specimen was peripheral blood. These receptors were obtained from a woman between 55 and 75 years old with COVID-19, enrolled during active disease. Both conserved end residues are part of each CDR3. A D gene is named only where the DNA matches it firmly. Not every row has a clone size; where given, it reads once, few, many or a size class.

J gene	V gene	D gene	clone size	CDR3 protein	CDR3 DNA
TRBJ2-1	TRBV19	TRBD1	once	CASSIVGQGAHNEQFF	TGTGCCAGTAGTATAGTAGGACAGGGGGCCCACAATGAGCAGTTCTTC
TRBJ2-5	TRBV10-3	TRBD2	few	CATLAGAQETQYF	TGTGCCACCCTAGCGGGGGCGCAAGAGACCCAGTACTTC
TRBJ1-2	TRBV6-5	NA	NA	CASSYGRHNYGYTF	TGTGCCAGCAGTTACGGCAGGCATAACTATGGCTACACCTTC
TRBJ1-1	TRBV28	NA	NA	CASRQATSTRGTEAFF	TGTGCCAGCAGACAGGCTACCTCAACGCGTGGCACTGAAGCTTTCTTT
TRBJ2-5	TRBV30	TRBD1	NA	CAWSGRATTTGKETQYF	TGTGCCTGGAGTGGAAGGGCAACGACGACAGGGAAAGAGACCCAGTACTTC
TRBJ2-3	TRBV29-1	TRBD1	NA	CSACYSGGRDTQYF	TGCAGCGCATGCTATTCAGGGGGCAGAGATACGCAGTATTTT
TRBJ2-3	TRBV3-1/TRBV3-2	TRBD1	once	CASSHPDRGKRDTQYF	TGTGCCAGCAGCCACCCGGACAGGGGAAAGCGAGATACGCAGTATTTT
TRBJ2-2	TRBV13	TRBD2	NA	CASSSPTYPLAGGDTGELFF	TGTGCCAGCAGCTCGCCGACCTACCCCTTAGCGGGGGGCGACACCGGGGAGCTGTTTTTT
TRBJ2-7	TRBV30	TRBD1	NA	CAWSWDRAPWEDEQYF	TGTGCCTGGAGTTGGGACAGGGCCCCCTGGGAGGACGAGCAGTACTTC
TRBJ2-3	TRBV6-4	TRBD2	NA	CASSEVSGGASDTQYF	TGTGCCAGCAGTGAGGTCAGCGGGGGGGCCTCAGATACGCAGTATTTT
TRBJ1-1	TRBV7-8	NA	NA	CASSLATGFEAFF	TGTGCCAGCAGCTTAGCGACGGGGTTTGAAGCTTTCTTT
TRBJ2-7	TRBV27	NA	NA	CASRSGWGPSGEQYF	TGTGCCAGCAGGTCAGGGTGGGGCCCCTCGGGCGAGCAGTACTTC
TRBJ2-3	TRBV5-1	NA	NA	CASSPILAGTVDTQYF	TGCGCCAGCAGCCCCATCTTGGCGGGGACTGTAGATACGCAGTATTTT
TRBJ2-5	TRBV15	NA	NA	CATSTTDGVQETQYF	TGTGCCACCAGCACAACCGATGGAGTACAAGAGACCCAGTACTTC
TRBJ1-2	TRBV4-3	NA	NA	CASSHLAGGGLNYGYTF	TGCGCCAGCAGCCACCTTGCAGGCGGGGGTCTGAACTATGGCTACACCTTC
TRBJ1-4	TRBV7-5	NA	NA	CVRSLRLGEQDIEKLFF	TGTGTCAGAAGCTTAAGGTTAGGGGAACAGGACATAGAAAAACTGTTTTTT
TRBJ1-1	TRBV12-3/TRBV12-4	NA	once	CASRGQDAGEAFF	TGTGCCAGCAGAGGGCAGGACGCCGGGGAGGCTTTCTTT
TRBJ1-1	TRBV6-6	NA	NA	CASSYSSGEVKAFF	TGTGCCAGCAGTTACTCGAGCGGGGAGGTCAAAGCTTTCTTT
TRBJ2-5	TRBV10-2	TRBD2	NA	CASRITRGGYQETQYF	TGCGCCAGCCGTATCACTCGGGGGGGGTACCAAGAGACCCAGTACTTC
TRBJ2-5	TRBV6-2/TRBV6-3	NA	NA	CASSWGQTQYF	TGTGCCAGCAGTTGGGGACAAACCCAGTACTTC
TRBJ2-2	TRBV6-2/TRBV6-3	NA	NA	CASSYEGPGLYTGELFF	TGTGCCAGCAGTTACGAGGGCCCGGGACTTTACACCGGGGAGCTGTTTTTT
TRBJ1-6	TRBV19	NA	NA	CASSIGRGNNSPLHF	TGTGCCAGTAGTATCGGCCGGGGAAATAATTCACCCCTCCACTTT
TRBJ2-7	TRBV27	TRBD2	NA	CASYPAGLAKHEQYF	TGTGCCAGCTATCCTGCGGGACTAGCGAAACACGAGCAGTACTTC
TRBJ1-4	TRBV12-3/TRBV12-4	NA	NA	CASSLGSEKLFF	TGTGCCAGCAGTTTAGGGAGTGAAAAACTGTTTTTT
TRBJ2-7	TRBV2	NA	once	CASSEMGRASSYEQYF	TGTGCCAGCAGTGAAATGGGCAGGGCGAGCTCCTACGAGCAGTACTTC
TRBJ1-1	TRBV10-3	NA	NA	CAISFDLVSNTEAFF	TGTGCCATCAGTTTCGATTTAGTTTCGAACACTGAAGCTTTCTTT
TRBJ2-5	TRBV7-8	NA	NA	CASDLRRAGETQYF	TGTGCCAGTGATCTGCGGAGGGCAGGAGAGACCCAGTACTTC
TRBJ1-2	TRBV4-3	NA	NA	CASSLAGHSVGGYTF	TGCGCCAGCAGCCTGGCAGGGCATTCGGTAGGGGGCTACACCTTC
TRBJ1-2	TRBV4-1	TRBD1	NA	CASSQDRDRANYGYTF	TGCGCCAGCAGCCAAGATAGGGACAGGGCCAACTATGGCTACACCTTC
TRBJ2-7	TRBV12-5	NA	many	CASGLGPYEQYF	TGTGCTAGTGGTTTGGGGCCCTACGAGCAGTACTTC
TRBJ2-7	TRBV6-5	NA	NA	CASSRLNAANYEQYF	TGTGCCAGCAGTCGCCTCAATGCGGCTAACTACGAGCAGTACTTC
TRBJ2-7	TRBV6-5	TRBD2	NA	CASRPTSGGFEQYF	TGTGCCAGCAGACCCACTAGCGGGGGGTTCGAGCAGTACTTC
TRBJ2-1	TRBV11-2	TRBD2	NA	CASSPLAGEINNEQFF	TGTGCCAGCAGCCCACTAGCGGGGGAGATTAACAATGAGCAGTTCTTC
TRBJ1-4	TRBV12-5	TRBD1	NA	CASGFGQGDEKLFF	TGTGCTAGTGGTTTTGGACAGGGTGATGAAAAACTGTTTTTT
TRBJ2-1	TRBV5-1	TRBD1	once	CASSGTGSKYNEQFF	TGCGCCAGCAGCGGGACAGGCTCGAAATACAATGAGCAGTTCTTC
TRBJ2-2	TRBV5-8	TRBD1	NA	CASSLWTGNTGELFF	TGTGCCAGCAGCTTATGGACAGGGAACACCGGGGAGCTGTTTTTT
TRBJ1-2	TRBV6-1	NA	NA	CASSEAGGAYGYTF	TGTGCCAGCAGTGAAGCAGGGGGGGCCTATGGCTACACCTTC
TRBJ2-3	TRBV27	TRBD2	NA	CASSSRGAGLRSTDTQYF	TGTGCCAGCAGTTCGCGGGGGGCCGGACTTAGGAGCACAGATACGCAGTATTTT
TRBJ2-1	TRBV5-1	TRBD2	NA	CASSPGLAGDSVEQFF	TGCGCCAGCAGCCCGGGACTAGCGGGGGATTCCGTTGAGCAGTTCTTC
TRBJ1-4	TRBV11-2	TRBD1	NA	CASSSDREDEKLFF	TGTGCCAGCAGCTCGGACAGGGAAGATGAAAAACTGTTTTTT
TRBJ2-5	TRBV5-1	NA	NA	CASSKQGGQETQYF	TGCGCCAGTTCCAAACAGGGTGGGCAAGAGACCCAGTACTTC
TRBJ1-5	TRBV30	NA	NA	CAWSVHGQPQHF	TGTGCCTGGAGTGTACATGGTCAGCCCCAGCATTTT
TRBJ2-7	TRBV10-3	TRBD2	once	CAIGRGTEEFYEQYF	TGTGCCATCGGGAGGGGAACAGAAGAATTCTACGAGCAGTACTTC
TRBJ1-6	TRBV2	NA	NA	CASSEDRVWDSPLHF	TGTGCCAGCAGTGAAGACAGGGTGTGGGATTCACCCCTCCACTTT
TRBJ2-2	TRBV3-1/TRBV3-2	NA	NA	CASSLNTGELFF	TGTGCCAGCAGCTTAAATACCGGGGAGCTGTTTTTT
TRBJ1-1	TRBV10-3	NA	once	CAISETPAPTENTEAFF	TGTGCCATCAGTGAGACCCCCGCACCGACTGAGAACACTGAAGCTTTCTTT
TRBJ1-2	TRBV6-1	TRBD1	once	CASSERGTGINYGYTF	TGTGCCAGCAGTGAAAGGGGGACAGGGATAAACTATGGCTACACCTTC
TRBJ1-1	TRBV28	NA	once	CASSPRGGANTEAFF	TGTGCCAGCAGTCCCCGGGGAGGGGCGAACACTGAAGCTTTCTTT
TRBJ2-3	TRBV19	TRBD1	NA	CASSTGTVVDTQYF	TGTGCCAGTAGTACGGGGACAGTAGTCGATACGCAGTATTTT